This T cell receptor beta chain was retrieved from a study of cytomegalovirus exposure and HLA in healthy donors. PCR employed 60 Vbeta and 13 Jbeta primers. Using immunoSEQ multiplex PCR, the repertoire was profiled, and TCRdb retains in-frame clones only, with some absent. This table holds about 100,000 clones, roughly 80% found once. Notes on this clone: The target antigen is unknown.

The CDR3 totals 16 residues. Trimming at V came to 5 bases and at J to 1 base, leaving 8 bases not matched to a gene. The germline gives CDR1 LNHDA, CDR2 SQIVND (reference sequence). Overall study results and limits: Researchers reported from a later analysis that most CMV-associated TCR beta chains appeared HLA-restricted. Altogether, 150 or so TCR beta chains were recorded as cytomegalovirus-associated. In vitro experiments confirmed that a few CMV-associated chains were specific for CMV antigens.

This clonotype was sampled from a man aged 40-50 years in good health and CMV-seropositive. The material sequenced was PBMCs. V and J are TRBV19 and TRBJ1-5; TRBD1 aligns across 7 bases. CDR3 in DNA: TGTGCCAGTAGTCTGGGGGCAGGGGGGAGCAATCAGCCCCAGCATTTT. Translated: CASSLGAGGSNQPQHF.